This T cell receptor (beta chain) was found in a study of breast tumors, draining lymph nodes, adjacent tissues. This clonotype was detected ten times or more. TCRdb passed the multiplex PCR reads through MiXCR, listing each CDR3 protein once. The table shows roughly 220,000 distinct CDR3 sequences, with less than 40% occurring only once. Breast cancer patients provided tissue from their axillary draining lymph nodes. V lost 0 bases to trimming and J lost 4 bases, with 7 bases between them. CDR3 size: 14 residues. Germline CDR1 and CDR2: GTSNPN and SVGIG (reference sequence). The sequence was collected from a female donor with breast cancer. Some clones in this sample may be carry-over from other donors' samples. The sequencing input was axillary lymph node tissue. The rearrangement links TRBV30 to TRBJ1-6; D not resolved. CDR3 in DNA: TGTGCCTGGAGTGTGTCAGCTTATAATTCACCCCTCCACTTT. This encodes CAWSVSAYNSPLHF.